The entry below describes one T cell receptor beta chain. This clone was seen a single time. Its antigen remains unidentified. Base qualities are not recorded, but no much larger clone differs from it by a single base. The sample is drawn from a study of graft-versus-host responses after intestinal transplantation (dated by TCRdb to the early 2020s). Describing the broader study: The transplants that recipients received were multivisceral, liver-intestinal, or isolated intestinal. Alloreactive clones were identified by sequencing pre-transplant mixed lymphocyte reaction products and comparing them with unstimulated pre-transplant donor and recipient T cells. A peak of at least 4% donor T cells among recipient peripheral blood mononuclear cells was the definition used for donor T cell macrochimerism. Anti-thymocyte globulin induction was given to all recipients, followed by maintenance tacrolimus and steroids for around three years. Rather than being sequenced by the commercial service, samples from a few later patients were sequenced in-house on an Illumina MiSeq and processed with MiXCR. Of the roughly 25 intestinal transplant recipients enrolled in the cohort, one of whom was a retransplant, 3 patients without pretransplant specimens were excluded. After intestinal transplantation, graft-versus-host and host-versus-graft alloreactive T cell clones were followed in the graft, circulation and bone marrow using bulk TCR-beta CDR3 sequencing.

The receptor library was made with the immunoSEQ multiplex PCR assay. In most patients, genomic DNA was isolated using the Qiagen DNeasy Blood and Tissue Kit and sent frozen to Adaptive Biotechnologies for TCR sequencing. For most patients, high-throughput TCR-beta CDR3 sequencing of genomic DNA was performed by Adaptive Biotechnologies. The source study handled its data this way. Adaptive's ImmunoSEQ software was the source of the TCR sequencing data for 15 to 20 patients, while a few other patients were processed with MiXCR and VDJtools. To correct CD4 versus CD8 sorting errors, sequences present in both subsets at a frequency ratio below 5:1 were removed. CDR3 nucleotide sequences shared between donor and recipient were removed because their origin could not be assigned. To count as alloreactive, a clone needed at least 2-fold expansion over unstimulated cells and a minimum CFSE-low frequency of 0.002% (template counts) or 0.001% (read counts). Mappable clones were those detected in sequenced pre-transplant spleen, lymph node, or MLR CFSE-low populations of the donor or recipient. The cumulative frequency of alloreactive clones was calculated as a percentage of all sequences, weighted by copy number. TCRdb provides this immuneACCESS table in a form limited to in-frame rearrangements. Some clones are lacking; in checked studies, under half of them reflect an unresolved V gene, and why the rest are absent is not known. D and trimming were read from the DNA, whereas the V and J calls and clone size are those reported in that table. Present in this sample are around 78,000 clones, over 75% of which were seen just once. The ten biggest clones cover 8% of the sample.

The paper's findings and limits, for the study overall: GvH clones were found in recipient bone marrow, and some of the GvH clones appeared earlier in ileal mucosa or blood, which is consistent with an intestinal mucosal origin. The relatively low number and heterogeneity of intestinal transplant patients limited the conclusions. In the allografts of patients with donor T cell macrochimerism, GvH to HvG T cell clonal ratios were high. Early after transplant, peak levels of circulating GvH clones were associated with declines in HvG clones.

This specimen's time point label, interpreted: cells obtained before transplantation from donor or recipient. CD3+CD4+ and CD3+CD8+ populations were FACS-sorted from unstimulated pre-transplant donor and recipient cells taken from spleen or lymph nodes. According to the germline V gene, CDR1 reads SNHLY and CDR2 reads FYNNEI. V loses 6 bases, J loses 5 bases, and the germline ends lie 16 bases apart. Including cysteine and phenylalanine, the CDR3 has 14 amino acids. CDR3 DNA is the only sequence kept; it has 42 bases, read in frame from the first base. Material: unstimulated CD8+ T cells sorted from spleen or lymph node cells, obtained before transplant. Recombination connected TRBV2 to TRBJ2-5, with TRBD1 tentatively as D gene (6 bases match). This TCR derives from a human donor who was the organ donor for an intestinal transplant. The CDR3 in this case is CASRDRPKKETQYF. The sequenced DNA: TGTGCCAGCAGGGACAGACCCAAAAAGGAGACCCAGTACTTC.